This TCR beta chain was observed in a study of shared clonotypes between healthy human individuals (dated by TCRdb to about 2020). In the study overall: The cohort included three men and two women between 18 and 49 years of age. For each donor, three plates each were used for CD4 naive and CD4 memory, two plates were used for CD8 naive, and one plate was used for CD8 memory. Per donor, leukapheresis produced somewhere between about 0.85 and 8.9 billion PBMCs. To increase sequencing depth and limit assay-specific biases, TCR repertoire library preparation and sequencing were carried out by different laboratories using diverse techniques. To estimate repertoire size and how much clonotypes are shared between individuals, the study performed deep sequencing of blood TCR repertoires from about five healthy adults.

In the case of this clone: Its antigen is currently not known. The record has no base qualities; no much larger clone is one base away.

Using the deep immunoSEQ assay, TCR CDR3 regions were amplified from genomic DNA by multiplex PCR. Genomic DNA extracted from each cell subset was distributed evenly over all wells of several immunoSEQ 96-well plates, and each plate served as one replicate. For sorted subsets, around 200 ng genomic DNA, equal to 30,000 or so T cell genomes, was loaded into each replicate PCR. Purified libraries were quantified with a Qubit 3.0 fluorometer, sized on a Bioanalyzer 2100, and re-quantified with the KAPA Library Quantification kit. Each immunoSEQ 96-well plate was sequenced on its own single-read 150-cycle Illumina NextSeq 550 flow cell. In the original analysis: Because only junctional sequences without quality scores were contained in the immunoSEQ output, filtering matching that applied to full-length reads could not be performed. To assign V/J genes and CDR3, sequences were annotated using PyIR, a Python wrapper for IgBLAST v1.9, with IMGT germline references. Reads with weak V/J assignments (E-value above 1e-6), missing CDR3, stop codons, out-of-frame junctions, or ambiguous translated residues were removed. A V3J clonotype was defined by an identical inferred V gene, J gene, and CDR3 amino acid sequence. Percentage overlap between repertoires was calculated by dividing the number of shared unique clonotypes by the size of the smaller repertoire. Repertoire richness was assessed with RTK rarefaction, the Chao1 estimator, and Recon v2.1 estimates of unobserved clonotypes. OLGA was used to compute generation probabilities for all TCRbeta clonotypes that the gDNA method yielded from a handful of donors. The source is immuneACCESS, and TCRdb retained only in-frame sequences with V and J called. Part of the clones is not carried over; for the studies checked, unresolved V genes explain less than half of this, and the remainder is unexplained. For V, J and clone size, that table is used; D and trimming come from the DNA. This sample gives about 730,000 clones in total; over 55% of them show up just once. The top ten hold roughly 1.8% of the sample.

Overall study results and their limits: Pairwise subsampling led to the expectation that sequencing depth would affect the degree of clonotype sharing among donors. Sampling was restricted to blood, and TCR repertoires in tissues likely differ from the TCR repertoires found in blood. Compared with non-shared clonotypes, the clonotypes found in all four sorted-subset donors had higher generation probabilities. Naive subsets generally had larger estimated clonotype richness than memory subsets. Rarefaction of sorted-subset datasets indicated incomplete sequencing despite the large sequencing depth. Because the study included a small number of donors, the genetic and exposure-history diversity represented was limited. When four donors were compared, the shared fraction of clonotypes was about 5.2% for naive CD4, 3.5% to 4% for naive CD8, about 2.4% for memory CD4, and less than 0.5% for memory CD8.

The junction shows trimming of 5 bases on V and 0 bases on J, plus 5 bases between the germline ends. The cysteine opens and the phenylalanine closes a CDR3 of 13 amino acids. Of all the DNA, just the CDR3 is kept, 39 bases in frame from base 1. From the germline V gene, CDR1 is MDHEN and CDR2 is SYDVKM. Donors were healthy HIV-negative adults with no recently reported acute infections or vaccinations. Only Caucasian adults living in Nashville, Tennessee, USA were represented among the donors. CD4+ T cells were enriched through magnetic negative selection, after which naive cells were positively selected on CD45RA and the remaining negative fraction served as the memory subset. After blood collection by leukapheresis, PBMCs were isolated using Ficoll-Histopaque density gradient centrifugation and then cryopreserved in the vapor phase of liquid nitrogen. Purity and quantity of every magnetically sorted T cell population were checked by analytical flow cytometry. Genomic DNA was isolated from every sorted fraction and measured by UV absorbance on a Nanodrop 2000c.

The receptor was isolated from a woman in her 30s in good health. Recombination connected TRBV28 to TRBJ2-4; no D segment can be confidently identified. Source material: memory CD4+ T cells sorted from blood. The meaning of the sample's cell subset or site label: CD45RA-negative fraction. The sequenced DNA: TGTGCCAGCAGTCTTTTAGCCAAAAACATTCAGTACTTC. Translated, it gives CASSLLAKNIQYF. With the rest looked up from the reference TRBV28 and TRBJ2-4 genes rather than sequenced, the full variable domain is DVKVTQSSRYLVKRTGEKVFLECVQDMDHENMFWYRQDPGLGLRLIYFSYDVKMKEKGDIPEGYSVSREKKERFSLILESASTNQTSMYLCASSLLAKNIQYFGAGTRLSVL.